What follows are 11 T cell receptor beta chains derived from one specimen sequenced in a study of regulatory T cells in long-lasting Graves disease listed by TCRdb under 2021. Libraries were built with multiplex PCR. Data came from an Illumina HiSeq 4000. CDR3 regions were amplified by Arm-PCR with iRepertoire HTBI primers to construct TCR beta libraries. TCRdb handled the public reads itself, with Q25 trimming in fastp and clone calling in MiXCR, and kept productive beta chains. When rows share a CDR3 protein, they turn into one entry using the most common DNA and genes. This sample holds 500,000 to 700,000 distinct CDR3 sequences; about 16% were observed only once. The ten largest clonotypes hold 18% of the sample. Read against the paper, the sample's time point label means: newly diagnosed GD, antithyroid drugs for less than 3 months. For both TCR sequencing and RNA sequencing, RNA was extracted from PBMCs in TRIzol.

This sample was shared with a second study, whose subject was T cells in Graves' hyperthyroidism and ophthalmopathy.

This specimen was peripheral blood mononuclear cells (PBMCs), taken at new diagnosis, from a patient treated with antithyroid drugs. Every receptor here comes from a woman aged 25-40 years with Graves disease. Donor details come from another sample of the same person, matched by shared clones.

There are many counts of this clonotype. The chain couples TRBV12-3 or TRBV12-4 to TRBJ2-2, with D possibly TRBD2 on 6 matching bases. V lost 1 base to trimming and J lost 6 bases, with 18 bases between them. The CDR3 loop spans 17 amino acids. CDR3: CASSLDIRGRKSGELFF. CDR3 bases: TGTGCCAGCAGTTTAGACATTCGGGGGAGGAAGTCCGGGGAGCTGTTTTTT.

This clonotype was found many times. The chain's CDR3 is CASSFGTGGSYEQYF. CDR3 DNA: TGTGCCAGCAGCTTCGGGACAGGGGGGTCCTACGAGCAGTACTTC. The chain employs TRBV7-9 and TRBJ2-7; 11 positions match TRBD1. Germline loops: CDR1 SEHNR, CDR2 FQNEAQ (reference sequence). This CDR3 is 15 amino acids long. The V segment lost 3 bases and the J segment 1 base; nucleotides outside the gene matches: 2.

This clonotype was counted between two and nine times. V gene TRBV5-6 combines with J gene TRBJ2-7, with 9 positions matching TRBD2. The J segment lost 6 bases and the V segment lost 4 bases, leaving 11 bases of the junction unmatched. In germline, CDR1 is SGHDT, CDR2 YYEEEE. CDR3 length equals 15 residues. The CDR3 coding sequence is TGTGCCAGCAGCGGGGGCGGCGGGAGGGCTAGCGAGCAGTACTTC. Translated: CASSGGGGRASEQYF.

V and J are TRBV7-6 and TRBJ2-1; possibly TRBD2 for D (6 bases). The CDR3 runs 15 residues. Germline loops: CDR1 SGHVS, CDR2 FNYEAQ. V lost 4 bases, J lost 4 bases, and 14 bases lay in between. The CDR3: CASSSTSRLYNEQFF. CDR3 DNA: TGTGCCAGCAGCTCGACTAGTAGACTATACAATGAGCAGTTCTTC.

This clonotype has at least ten counts. J is TRBJ1-2 and V is TRBV28; 9 bases are shared with TRBD1. V was pared by 5 bases and J by 3 bases, with 7 bases of the junction left unmatched. The CDR3 is 15 residues long. Germline assignment: CDR1 MDHEN and CDR2 SYDVKM. The DNA of the CDR3 is TGTGCCAGCAGTGACCCCGGGACAGGGCACTATGGCTACACCTTC. Translation gives CASSDPGTGHYGYTF.

This clonotype has a count of ten or more. The CDR3 DNA reads as TGTGCCAGCAGTTTACTTACAGGGGACTATGGCTACACCTTC. Translation: CASSLLTGDYGYTF. The rearrangement uses TRBV6-2 or TRBV6-3 and TRBJ1-2; 7 bases fit TRBD1. Germline assignment: CDR1 MNHEY and CDR2 SVGEGT. The CDR3 runs to 14 residues. V shed 4 bases, J shed 3 bases, and the junction held 5 bases outside the gene matches.

This clonotype came up many times. The chain employs TRBV10-3 and TRBJ2-5, with D hard to call. The CDR3 totals 13 residues. In germline, CDR1 is ENHRY, CDR2 SYGVKD. Deletions cut 4 bases from V and 2 bases from J, with 8 bases between. Here the CDR3 DNA reads TGTGCCATCAGTGGGGCCATACAAGAGACCCAGTACTTC. It codes for CAISGAIQETQYF.

This clonotype has just a few counts. The genes are TRBV15 and TRBJ2-3; D is perhaps TRBD2 (5 bases). V lost 1 base and J lost 3, with 5 bases in between. The CDR3 is 13 amino acids. CDR1 LNHNV and CDR2 YYDKDF come from the germline V gene (reference sequence). DNA of the CDR3: TGTGCCACCAGCAGAGCGGGGACAGATACGCAGTATTTT. Its protein product is CATSRAGTDTQYF. Filled out from reference TRBV15 and TRBJ2-3, the complete variable domain reads DAMVIQNPRYQVTQFGKPVTLSCSQTLNHNVMYWYQQKSSQAPKLLFHYYDKDFNNEADTPDNFQSRRPNTSFCFLDIRSPGLGDTAMYLCATSRAGTDTQYFGPGTRLTVL.

This clonotype was counted between two and nine times. This sequence joins TRBV10-3 and TRBJ2-5, with D possibly being TRBD2 (6 bases). Germline lookup yields CDR1 ENHRY and CDR2 SYGVKD. V was cut by 8 bases and J by 5 bases, with 18 bases left in between. This CDR3 has 14 amino acids. Here the CDR3 reads CAIGYGGMQETQYF. CDR3 DNA: TGTGCCATCGGGTATGGAGGGATGCAGGAGACCCAGTACTTC.

The chain employs TRBV28 and TRBJ2-1; D might be TRBD1 (6 bases). The length of the CDR3 is 15 residues. Germline V CDR1 and CDR2: MDHEN, SYDVKM. V lost 3 bases, J lost 2 bases, and 11 bases lay in between. This chain's CDR3 is CASSFGTWTYNEQFF. CDR3 nucleotide sequence: TGTGCCAGCAGTTTCGGGACATGGACCTACAATGAGCAGTTCTTC.

At least ten counts were recorded for this clonotype. The V gene is TRBV12-3 or TRBV12-4, the J gene TRBJ2-2; D is unresolved. The CDR3 covers 11 residues. With 6 bases removed from V and 7 bases from J, the gap between germline ends came to 6 bases. CDR3 coding DNA: TGTGCCAGCAGGGTGGTCGGGGAGCTGTTTTTT. The encoded protein is CASRVVGELFF.